The 18 T cell receptor beta chains below come from one sample, sequenced in a study of T cell repertoires in cytomegalovirus infection. These TCRs' antigens remain unknown. TCRdb reanalysed the reads using MiXCR and keeps one entry per CDR3 protein. The sample records some 800,000 distinct CDR3 sequences, around a third being singletons. Source: cultured CD8+ T cells from PBMCs, taken from culture after CMV antigen stimulation. The source is a human donor in good health (CMV status not recorded). Some clones in this sample may be carry-over from other donors' samples.

The V gene is TRBV28, the J gene TRBJ1-5; D call uncertain. V lost 2 bases and J 7 bases, leaving 12 bases between the germline ends. The CDR3 is made up of 14 amino acids. The germline V gene encodes CDR1 MDHEN and CDR2 SYDVKM. CDR3 protein: CASSLTSRGQPQHF. In nucleotides, the CDR3 is TGTGCCAGCAGTTTAACCTCTCGCGGGCAGCCCCAGCATTTT.

The rearrangement uses TRBV27 and TRBJ1-2; D is possibly TRBD1 (5 bases). In germline, CDR1 is MNHEY, CDR2 SMNVEV (reference sequence). Trimming pared 3 bases from V and 0 bases from J, leaving 11 bases between. The CDR3 is 15 amino acids. Here the CDR3 reads CASSFVGGSNYGYTF. The CDR3 coding sequence is TGTGCCAGCAGTTTTGTCGGGGGTTCTAACTATGGCTACACCTTC.

The gene calls are TRBV27 and TRBJ1-1; TRBD1 might be the D (5 bases). CDR1 and CDR2 from the germline V gene are MNHEY and SMNVEV (reference sequence). The CDR3 is 12 residues long. Trimming shortened V by 5 bases and J by 8 bases, and 12 bases separated the two germline ends. The CDR3 sequence is CASSPGPLEAFF. The CDR3 nucleotides are TGTGCCAGCAGTCCGGGACCCCTCGAAGCTTTCTTT.

V is TRBV7-6 and J is TRBJ2-7; D is perhaps TRBD1 (5 bases). From germline, CDR1 is SGHVS and CDR2 FNYEAQ. V gave up 6 bases and J gave up 3 bases, with 12 bases separating them. This CDR3 is built from 13 residues. The CDR3 spells CASSWPDNYEQYF. The CDR3 DNA reads as TGTGCCAGCAGTTGGCCGGACAACTACGAGCAGTACTTC.

This chain uses TRBV20-1 with TRBJ1-2; no clear D gene. The V end was cut by 0 bases, the J end by 5 bases, with 16 bases between. There are 15 residues in the CDR3. The germline V gene encodes CDR1 DFQATT and CDR2 SNEGSKA (reference sequence). CDR3 loop: CSARDIGAGAYGYTF. In nucleotides, the CDR3 is TGCAGTGCTAGAGATATTGGAGCAGGCGCATATGGCTACACCTTC.

In this sample, this clonotype turned up a few times. The chain couples TRBV5-5 to TRBJ2-1, with TRBD2 identical over 11 bases. Trimming took 5 bases from V and 5 from J; bases not matched to a gene: 6. CDR1 SGHKS and CDR2 YYEKEE come from the germline V gene (reference sequence). This CDR3 contains 15 residues. CDR3 sequence: CASRPGTSGHNEQFF. CDR3 DNA: TGTGCCAGCAGGCCCGGGACTAGCGGACACAATGAGCAGTTCTTC.

This sequence joins TRBV2 and TRBJ2-1, with 9 bases aligning to TRBD2. V was pared by 1 base and J by 3 bases, with 1 base of the junction left unmatched. CDR1 is SNHLY, CDR2 FYNNEI, per germline. CDR3 length equals 15 residues. CDR3: CASSEERGVYNEQFF. Here the CDR3 DNA reads TGTGCCAGCAGTGAAGAGCGGGGGGTCTACAATGAGCAGTTCTTC. The entire variable domain, with the rest obtained from reference TRBV2 and TRBJ2-1, is as follows: EPEVTQTPSHQVTQMGQEVILRCVPISNHLYFYWYRQILGQKVEFLVSFYNNEISEKSEIFDDQFSVERPDGSNFTLKIRSTKLEDSAMYFCASSEERGVYNEQFFGPGTRLTVL.

This clonotype was counted between two and nine times. The V gene is TRBV14, the J gene TRBJ2-1; TRBD1 matches 7 bases. CDR1 and CDR2 (germline): SGHDN, FVKESK. CDR3 length: 17 residues. Losses at the gene ends were 0 bases for V and 3 bases for J; bases not matched to a gene: 8. The CDR3 loop reads CASSQDSAGGSYNEQFF. The CDR3 DNA reads as TGTGCCAGCAGCCAAGATTCAGCAGGGGGAAGCTACAATGAGCAGTTCTTC.

V is TRBV7-3 and J is TRBJ2-2; D possibly corresponds to TRBD1 (6 bases). Germline CDR1 is SGHTA and CDR2 is FQGTGA. The CDR3 covers 15 residues. Trimming stripped 8 bases from V and 6 bases from J, with 19 bases between. DNA for the CDR3: TGTGCCAGCGCTTCCACAGGGTTCGGACCCGGGGAGCTGTTTTTT. Amino acids: CASASTGFGPGELFF.

This clonotype was recorded many times. The rearrangement uses TRBV27 and TRBJ2-1; no definite D call. Trimming left V 5 bases short and J 4 bases short, with 6 bases between. Germline V gene data show CDR1 as MNHEY and CDR2 as SMNVEV (reference sequence). CDR3 length equals 12 residues. The CDR3 protein is CASSDPYNEQFF. The CDR3, as DNA: TGTGCCAGCAGTGACCCGTACAATGAGCAGTTCTTC.

The chain employs TRBV6-4 and TRBJ2-3; D uncertain. CDR3 length: 12 residues. The V end lost 8 bases, the J end lost 9 bases, and 15 bases lay between the germline ends. CDR1 is MRHNA and CDR2 is SNTAGT in the germline V gene. As DNA, the CDR3 is TGTGCCAGCGGAGAAGACCCTGAGACGCAGTATTTT. It yields the protein CASGEDPETQYF.

This clonotype has a count of ten or more. This rearrangement joins TRBV7-9 to TRBJ2-2; 8 positions agree with TRBD1. After removal of 4 bases from V and 1 base from J, the junction contained 5 bases not matched to a gene. The CDR3 length is 16 residues. Germline V lookup: CDR1 SEHNR, CDR2 FQNEAQ (reference sequence). CDR3 loop: CASSSPGTGNTGELFF. The CDR3, as DNA: TGTGCCAGCAGCTCACCCGGGACAGGGAACACCGGGGAGCTGTTTTTT. The entire variable domain, with the rest obtained from reference TRBV7-9 and TRBJ2-2, is as follows: DTGVSQNPRHKITKRGQNVTFRCDPISEHNRLYWYRQTLGQGPEFLTYFQNEAQLEKSRLLSDRFSAERPKGSFSTLEIQRTEQGDSAMYLCASSSPGTGNTGELFFGEGSRLTVL.

This clonotype was counted ten times or more. This rearrangement joins TRBV19 to TRBJ1-5; D may be TRBD1 (6 bases). Trimming stripped 5 bases from V and 7 bases from J, with 12 bases between. Germline V gene data show CDR1 as LNHDA and CDR2 as SQIVND (reference sequence). The CDR3 length is 13 residues. The CDR3 nucleotides are TGTGCCAGTAGTTTGGTCAGGGGCCAGCCCCAGCATTTT. Protein product: CASSLVRGQPQHF.

This clonotype was seen a few times. The chain has TRBV27 and TRBJ2-7; TRBD1 matches at 12 bases. The CDR3 runs to 15 residues. Germline-derived CDR1 and CDR2 are MNHEY and SMNVEV (reference sequence). J lost 4 bases, V lost 2 bases, and 3 bases had no gene match. The CDR3 loop reads CASSLRGQGAYEQYF. CDR3 nucleotide sequence: TGTGCCAGCAGTTTACGGGGACAGGGGGCTTACGAGCAGTACTTC.

This clonotype was seen only a few times. The chain has TRBV4-1 and TRBJ2-3, with TRBD1 matching 8 bases. Trimming took 4 bases from V and 2 from J; bases not matched to a gene: 5. This CDR3 comprises 15 residues. CDR1 MGHRA and CDR2 YSYEKL come from the germline V gene. The chain's CDR3 is CASSPRTGYTDTQYF. The CDR3, as DNA: TGCGCCAGCAGCCCGCGGACAGGGTACACAGATACGCAGTATTTT.

This clonotype was picked up a small number of times. The chain recombines TRBV18 with TRBJ2-2; 11 bases agree with TRBD1. CDR3 length: 17 residues. J gave up 3 bases and V 3 bases, and 6 bases lay outside the gene matches. CDR1 is KGHSH and CDR2 is LQKENI in the germline V gene. DNA for the CDR3: TGTGCCAGCTCACCTCGGACAGGGGGCATCGACACCGGGGAGCTGTTTTTT. It is translated as CASSPRTGGIDTGELFF.

The V call is TRBV7-8, the J call TRBJ2-7, with 8 bases aligning to TRBD1. J gave up 6 bases and V 9 bases, and 4 bases lay outside the gene matches. The length of the CDR3 is 11 residues. Germline loops: CDR1 SGHVS, CDR2 FQNEAQ. As DNA, the CDR3 is TGTGCCAGTCCCGACAGGGGCGAGCAGTACTTC. Translation: CASPDRGEQYF.

The chain couples TRBV19 to TRBJ1-3; maybe TRBD1 (6 bases). Germline V CDR1 and CDR2: LNHDA, SQIVND (reference sequence). CDR3 length: 14 residues. With 7 bases removed from V and 2 bases from J, the gap between germline ends came to 12 bases. CDR3 nucleotide sequence: TGTGCCAGTACCTGGACAGCAGCTGGAAACACCATATATTTT. Translated: CASTWTAAGNTIYF.